One sample yielded the 9 T cell receptor beta chains listed below, sequenced in a study of cytomegalovirus exposure and HLA in healthy donors. Generated by immunoSEQ multiplex PCR, the TCRdb table keeps only in-frame clones and is missing some. The data contain 97,000 or so clones, roughly 94% of them singletons. What was sequenced was PBMCs. The origin of the receptors is a woman younger than 35 in good health and CMV-seronegative.

The chain joins TRBV9 to TRBJ2-7; 14 bases agree with TRBD2. V shed 3 bases, J shed 3 bases, and the junction held 5 bases outside the gene matches. The CDR3 is 16 amino acids. Germline V gene lookup returns CDR1 SGDLS and CDR2 YYNGEE. CDR3 in DNA: TGTGCCAGCAGCGAGGGGGGACTAGCGGGAGTCTACGAGCAGTACTTC. This codes for CASSEGGLAGVYEQYF.

This rearrangement joins TRBV27 to TRBJ1-5, with 9 positions matching TRBD1. Germline V CDR1 and CDR2: MNHEY, SMNVEV (reference sequence). This CDR3 region has 15 residues. Trimming took 6 bases from V and 3 from J; bases not matched to a gene: 6. This CDR3 reads CASSPGTGFNQPQHF. CDR3 nucleotide sequence: TGTGCCAGCAGCCCCGGGACAGGGTTCAATCAGCCCCAGCATTTT.

The V and J genes are TRBV13 and TRBJ1-4, with 8 bases identical to TRBD1. The junction had 5 bases not matched to a gene; V was cut back by 5 bases and J by 3 bases. Germline V lookup: CDR1 PRHDT, CDR2 FYEKMQ (reference sequence). The CDR3 has 15 amino acids. This chain's CDR3 is CASSPRGQSNEKLFF. Here the CDR3 DNA reads TGTGCCAGCAGCCCCAGGGGGCAATCTAATGAAAAACTGTTTTTT.

This chain links TRBV30 with TRBJ2-3; TRBD1 matches at 8 bases. Germline V gene lookup returns CDR1 GTSNPN and CDR2 SVGIG (reference sequence). This CDR3 comprises 14 residues. With 6 bases clipped from V and 3 bases from J, the junction kept 8 bases outside the gene matches. CDR3 region: CACYGTGGTDTQYF. The CDR3 DNA reads as TGTGCCTGTTACGGAACAGGGGGGACAGATACGCAGTATTTT. Combining the CDR3 with reference TRBV30 and TRBJ2-3 gives the whole variable domain SQTIHQWPATLVQPVGSPLSLECTVEGTSNPNLYWYRQAAGRGLQLLFYSVGIGQISSEVPQNLSASRPQDRQFILSSKKLLLSDSGFYLCACYGTGGTDTQYFGPGTRLTVL.

The rearrangement links TRBV5-5 to TRBJ2-5; TRBD1 might be the D (6 bases). Trimming removed 4 bases at V and 0 bases at J, with 13 bases between. CDR1 and CDR2 (germline): SGHKS, YYEKEE (reference sequence). The CDR3 consists of 15 residues. As DNA, the CDR3 is TGTGCCAGCAGCCTGATACAGGGAGACCAAGAGACCCAGTACTTC. Translating it yields CASSLIQGDQETQYF.

V is TRBV6-5 and J is TRBJ1-1; 9 positions match TRBD1. The CDR3 loop spans 15 amino acids. Trimming cost V 1 base and J 2 bases; bases outside gene matches: 2. CDR1 is MNHEY and CDR2 is SVGAGI in the germline V gene. CDR3 DNA sequence: TGTGCCAGCAGTTACTGGGGACAGGGCAACACTGAAGCTTTCTTT. It translates to CASSYWGQGNTEAFF.

V gene TRBV10-3 combines with J gene TRBJ2-7; TRBD1 matches at 7 bases. Germline CDR1 ENHRY, CDR2 SYGVKD. The CDR3 is 14 residues long. Losses at the gene ends were 3 bases for V and 2 bases for J; bases not matched to a gene: 4. DNA of the CDR3: TGTGCCATCAGTGACACAGGGGTCACCTACGAGCAGTACTTC. It yields the protein CAISDTGVTYEQYF.

The chain joins TRBV9 to TRBJ2-2; TRBD2 matches 9 bases. CDR1 SGDLS and CDR2 YYNGEE come from the germline V gene. V gave up 0 bases and J gave up 1 base; unmatched junction bases: 7. The CDR3 is 18 residues long. CDR3 sequence (DNA): TGTGCCAGCAGCGTAGCACGAGCGGGGGGCCAGAACACCGGGGAGCTGTTTTTT. Amino acids: CASSVARAGGQNTGELFF.

V is TRBV5-1 and J is TRBJ1-2; no clear D gene. V lost 5 bases and J lost 6, with 14 bases in between. Germline CDR1 SGHRS, CDR2 YFSETQ. The CDR3 totals 13 residues. The CDR3: CASSHAPEDGYTF. The CDR3 DNA reads TGCGCCAGCAGTCACGCCCCAGAAGATGGCTACACCTTC.